A single sample is the source of the 19 T cell receptor beta chains below, sequenced in a study of T cells in localized non-small cell lung cancer. Sequenced by immunoSEQ multiplex PCR; TCRdb stores in-frame clones only, minus some. The sample shows about 33,000 clones, 91% of them seen only once. The sequenced sample was PBMCs, obtained before any cancer treatment. The receptors were sampled from a man aged 40-75 years with stage II lung adenocarcinoma.

This chain uses TRBV4-2 with TRBJ2-7; 7 bases agree with TRBD1. Germline lookup yields CDR1 LGHNA and CDR2 YNFKEQ. This CDR3 is built from 15 residues. V was pared by 1 base and J by 6 bases, with 9 bases of the junction left unmatched. CDR3 sequence reads: CASSQGLTGNREQYF. DNA of the CDR3: TGTGCCAGCAGCCAAGGGTTGACAGGGAACCGCGAGCAGTACTTC.

This chain's CDR3 is CASSVELLGNYNEQFF. Here the CDR3 DNA reads TGTGCCAGCAGCGTAGAACTTCTTGGGAACTACAATGAGCAGTTCTTC. The chain recombines TRBV9 with TRBJ2-1; no clear D. Germline CDR1 and CDR2: SGDLS and YYNGEE. This CDR3 is 16 amino acids long. Trimming pared 0 bases from V and 3 bases from J, leaving 13 bases between.

V gene TRBV4-1 combines with J gene TRBJ2-7, with no clear D. CDR1 is MGHRA, CDR2 YSYEKL, per germline. This CDR3 is built from 13 residues. Trimming left V 3 bases short and J 4 bases short, with 10 bases between. This chain's CDR3 is CASSQRTGYEQYF. The CDR3 DNA is TGCGCCAGCAGCCAGCGGACGGGTTACGAGCAGTACTTC.

The V and J genes are TRBV11-2 and TRBJ1-2; TRBD1 aligns across 7 bases. The CDR3 is 17 residues long. Trimming removed 1 base from V and 5 bases from J; junction bases left unmatched: 13. Looked up from germline, CDR1 is SGHAT and CDR2 is FQNNGV. CDR3 nucleotides: TGTGCCAGCAGCTTAGTAAATGAAAGGACAGGAGCTTATGGCTACACCTTC. As protein: CASSLVNERTGAYGYTF.

The chain couples TRBV5-4 to TRBJ1-1, with D possibly matching TRBD1 (5 bases). V was cut by 4 bases and J by 1 base, with 11 bases left in between. The length of the CDR3 is 14 residues. CDR1 is SGHNT and CDR2 is YYREEE in the germline V gene (reference sequence). The CDR3 bases are TGTGCCAGCAGCAGGCCGGGGGAGAACACTGAAGCTTTCTTT. Translated, it gives CASSRPGENTEAFF.

The chain is built from TRBV13 and TRBJ2-6, with TRBD2 identical over 15 bases. V was clipped by 6 bases and J by 0 bases; unmatched bases: 3. The CDR3 totals 18 residues. In germline, CDR1 is PRHDT, CDR2 FYEKMQ (reference sequence). The CDR3 DNA reads TGTGCCAGCAGGAGGACTAGCGGGAGGGCCTCTGGGGCCAACGTCCTGACTTTC. As protein: CASRRTSGRASGANVLTF.

This clone was detected once. The chain employs TRBV15 and TRBJ2-1; 14 bases agree with TRBD2. The CDR3 loop spans 21 amino acids. J was trimmed by 0 bases and V by 6 bases; bases with no gene match: 16. Germline-derived CDR1 and CDR2 are LNHNV and YYDKDF (reference sequence). CDR3 sequence reads: CATSGRPPGLAGGDSYNEQFF. The CDR3 bases are TGTGCCACCAGTGGGAGGCCTCCAGGACTAGCGGGAGGCGACTCCTACAATGAGCAGTTCTTC.

The J gene is TRBJ2-7, the V gene TRBV28; TRBD1 is a possible D gene (6 bases). The CDR3 contains 14 residues. Trimming took 5 bases from V and 1 from J, leaving 12 bases between them. Per the germline V gene, CDR1 is MDHEN and CDR2 is SYDVKM. This chain's CDR3 is CASSPSGTSYEQYF. The DNA for the CDR3 is TGTGCCAGCAGTCCGTCGGGGACATCCTACGAGCAGTACTTC. The complete variable domain, with remaining parts taken from reference TRBV28 and TRBJ2-7, reads DVKVTQSSRYLVKRTGEKVFLECVQDMDHENMFWYRQDPGLGLRLIYFSYDVKMKEKGDIPEGYSVSREKKERFSLILESASTNQTSMYLCASSPSGTSYEQYFGPGTRLTVT.

V gene TRBV21-1 combines with J gene TRBJ2-7; no check of the table's D call, TRBD2, against the DNA was made. TRBV21-1 is deemed a pseudogene. The CDR3 has 16 amino acids. CDR3 sequence (DNA): TGTGCCAGCAGCAAAGTCGGGGGAGACCCCTCCTACGAGCAGTACTTC. Translation gives CASSKVGGDPSYEQYF.

The gene calls are TRBV6-1 and TRBJ2-6; D is undetermined. CDR1 is MNHNS and CDR2 is SASEGT in the germline V gene. CDR3 size: 11 residues. V was shortened by 8 bases and J by 4 bases, with 3 bases between the two germline ends. CDR3: CASQGANVLTF. CDR3 DNA: TGTGCCAGCCAGGGGGCCAACGTCCTGACTTTC.

The chain has TRBV5-1 and TRBJ2-5; 8 bases map to TRBD2. Germline loops: CDR1 SGHRS, CDR2 YFSETQ. There are 14 residues in the CDR3. Germline trimming cut 4 bases from V and 3 bases from J; bases unmatched to any gene: 5. CDR3 DNA: TGCGCCAGCAGCGCAGGACTAGCTAAAGAGACCCAGTACTTC. It codes for CASSAGLAKETQYF.

The V call is TRBV6-6, the J call TRBJ2-2, with 11 bases lining up with TRBD1. In germline, CDR1 is MNHNY, CDR2 SVGAGI (reference sequence). After removal of 6 bases from V and 1 base from J, the junction contained 4 bases not matched to a gene. This CDR3 has 16 residues. The CDR3 region has the DNA TGTGCCAGCAGCCAGGGGACAGGGGGGAACACCGGGGAGCTGTTTTTT. Its protein product is CASSQGTGGNTGELFF.

The V gene is TRBV7-6, the J gene TRBJ2-7; 8 bases line up with TRBD2. CDR1 is SGHVS, CDR2 FNYEAQ, per germline. The CDR3 is 14 residues long. Trimming cost V 2 bases and J 6 bases; bases outside gene matches: 6. The DNA of the CDR3 is TGTGCCAGCAGCTTAAGAGCGGGAGAAGGCGAGCAGTACTTC. Protein: CASSLRAGEGEQYF.

This chain joins TRBV28 and TRBJ2-3, with TRBD2 identical over 9 bases. Germline CDR1 and CDR2: MDHEN and SYDVKM. The CDR3 loop spans 16 amino acids. The junction had 9 bases not matched to a gene; V was cut back by 5 bases and J by 3 bases. The CDR3: CASSPWTSAVTDTQYF. The CDR3 DNA sequence: TGTGCCAGCAGTCCCTGGACTAGCGCCGTAACAGATACGCAGTATTTT.

The J gene is TRBJ2-3, the V gene TRBV11-3; D is unresolved. Trimming pared 1 base from V and 1 base from J, leaving 3 bases between. This CDR3 comprises 13 residues. The germline V gene encodes CDR1 SGHNT and CDR2 YENEEA. The CDR3 DNA follows: TGTGCCAGCAGCTTAGGCGGCACAGATACGCAGTATTTT. It specifies CASSLGGTDTQYF.

This chain's CDR3 is CASSLGSGDYEQYF. The CDR3 nucleotides read TGTGCCAGCAGCTTAGGTAGCGGGGACTACGAGCAGTACTTC. This chain uses TRBV7-9 with TRBJ2-5, with 8 bases fitting TRBD2. The J call may be incorrect, as the DNA end agrees better with TRBJ2-7. The length of the CDR3 is 14 residues. CDR1 and CDR2 from the germline V gene are SEHNR and FQNEAQ (reference sequence).

The chain links TRBV6-1 to TRBJ1-5, with TRBD1 identical over 8 bases. V trimming: 2 bases; J trimming: 1 base; junction bases outside the gene matches: 10. The CDR3 sequence is 18 residues long. The V gene's germline CDR1 is MNHNS and CDR2 SASEGT. CDR3 protein: CASSERGQERVSNQPQHF. The CDR3 DNA reads TGTGCCAGCAGTGAACGGGGACAGGAGAGGGTGAGCAATCAGCCCCAGCATTTT.

J is TRBJ1-3 and V is TRBV6-5; no clear D. Germline-derived CDR1 and CDR2 are MNHEY and SVGAGI. The CDR3 is made up of 13 amino acids. The germline V and J ends were trimmed by 0 bases and 10 bases, with 10 bases remaining between them. CDR3 coding DNA: TGTGCCAGCAGTTACTCGGGTGAAGCGACCATATATTTT. This translates into CASSYSGEATIYF.

The chain is built from TRBV6-1 and TRBJ1-5; possible D gene TRBD1, 6 bases. Germline CDR1 is MNHNS and CDR2 is SASEGT. The V and J ends lost 0 bases and 4 bases respectively, with 10 bases between them. The CDR3 consists of 15 residues. The CDR3 DNA sequence: TGTGCCAGCAGTGAAGCGGGACACCAAAATCAGCCCCAGCATTTT. Amino acids: CASSEAGHQNQPQHF.